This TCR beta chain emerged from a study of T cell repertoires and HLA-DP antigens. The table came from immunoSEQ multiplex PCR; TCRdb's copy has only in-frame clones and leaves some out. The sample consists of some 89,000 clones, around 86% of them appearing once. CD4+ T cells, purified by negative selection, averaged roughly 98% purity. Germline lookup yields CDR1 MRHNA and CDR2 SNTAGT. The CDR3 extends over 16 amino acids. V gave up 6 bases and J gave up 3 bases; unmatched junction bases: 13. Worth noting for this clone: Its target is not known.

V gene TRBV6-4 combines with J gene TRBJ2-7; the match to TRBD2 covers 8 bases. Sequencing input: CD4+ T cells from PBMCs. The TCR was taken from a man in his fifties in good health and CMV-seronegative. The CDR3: CASRAFRGRRRYEQYF. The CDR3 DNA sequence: TGTGCCAGCAGAGCTTTCCGCGGGAGGCGCCGCTACGAGCAGTACTTC.